This TCR beta chain was captured in a study of shared clonotypes between healthy human individuals. Study context: Every donor yielded three CD4 naive, three CD4 memory, two CD8 naive and one CD8 memory plate.

General study points: Even with large depth, rarefaction showed that sorted-subset sequencing was incomplete. Estimated richness values were generally larger in naive subsets than in memory subsets. Clonotypes shared by all four donors outscored non-shared clonotypes in generation probability.

Sequencing was performed with immunoSEQ multiplex PCR; in TCRdb, only in-frame clones are kept and a portion is missing. The data hold roughly 2.4 million clones, with 95% observed a single time. A remark on this clone: The antigen is not known.

The V end was cut by 3 bases, the J end by 5 bases, with 11 bases between. Germline CDR1 and CDR2: MDHEN and SYDVKM. The CDR3 has 14 residues. The chain recombines TRBV28 with TRBJ2-1, with TRBD2 as a possible D gene (5 bases). Sequencing input: naive CD4+ T cells sorted from blood. Subset here: CD45RA+ positively selected. This TCR derives from a man aged 18 to 30 in good health. In DNA, the CDR3 is TGTGCCAGCAGTTTCGGGGATCGGAACAATGAGCAGTTCTTC. Translated, it gives CASSFGDRNNEQFF.